This T cell receptor (beta chain) was observed in a study of T cell changes during pregnancy in multiple sclerosis (dated by TCRdb to the late 2010s). Context from the whole study: Changes in the T cell repertoire over the course of pregnancy were examined in this study in women with multiple sclerosis.

The receptor library was made with the immunoSEQ multiplex PCR assay. TCRdb carries this immuneACCESS record with in-frame sequences only. Its versions omit some clonotypes, under half of them owing to an unresolved V gene in the studies checked, with the rest unexplained. For this sample the table gives roughly 90,000 clones, of which approximately 92% were detected only once. The top ten clones comprise approximately 4.7% of the sample. On this clone itself: Which antigen it targets is not known. Per-base qualities were not stored, and no clone one base away is much larger.

Trimming leaves V shorter by 3 bases and J shorter by 3 bases, with the junction holding 17 bases beyond the gene matches. Sequences SGDLS (CDR1) and YYNGEE (CDR2) are obtained from the germline V gene. From cysteine to phenylalanine, the CDR3 is 20 amino acids long. The read is trimmed to its CDR3 DNA, 60 bases read in frame from base 1. The sequencing used peripheral blood, collected in the first trimester of pregnancy. This sequence originates from a female donor with multiple sclerosis, enrolled in a pregnancy study. Here the chain combines TRBV9 and TRBJ2-2; 10 of the junction bases match TRBD1. This receptor has the CDR3 CASSEFFDKPGQGYTGELFF. The nucleotides are TGTGCCAGCAGCGAGTTCTTCGATAAACCGGGACAGGGGTACACCGGGGAGCTGTTTTTT.